The TCR beta chain under discussion was sequenced for a study of T cell responses to AZD1222 COVID-19 vaccine. Study-wide findings and caveats: Clonal diversity was possibly underestimated, and white British individuals and females predominated among donors.

Profiling relied on immunoSEQ multiplex PCR, and the TCRdb table lists in-frame clones only, not all of them. The sample shows some 140,000 clones, approximately 92% of them seen only once. To note about this clone: No antigen is known for it.

Trimming shortened V by 3 bases and J by 8 bases, and 4 bases separated the two germline ends. CDR1 is SEHNR, CDR2 FQNEAQ, per germline (reference sequence). The CDR3 extends over 11 amino acids. This sequence was found in an adult who received the AZD1222 COVID-19 vaccine. The sample consisted of peripheral blood, taken 28 days after the second AZD1222 dose. The rearrangement joins TRBV7-9 to TRBJ2-2; D unclear. CDR3 residues: CASSFEGELFF. The DNA for the CDR3 is TGTGCCAGCAGCTTCGAAGGGGAGCTGTTTTTT.